The next 20 T cell receptor beta chains were all read from a single sample in a study of cytomegalovirus exposure and HLA in healthy donors. The PCR employed 60 Vbeta primers together with 13 Jbeta primers. Only in-frame clones appear in the TCRdb table, and some are missing; sequencing was by immunoSEQ multiplex PCR. The profile shows around 200,000 clones, 79% of them singletons. Source material: PBMCs. These receptors were taken from a man between 45 and 60 years old in good health and CMV-seronegative.

The chain recombines TRBV18 with TRBJ2-7, with 7 nucleotides matching TRBD1. CDR3 length equals 16 residues. After removal of 3 bases from V and 0 bases from J, the junction contained 8 bases not matched to a gene. In germline, CDR1 is KGHSH, CDR2 LQKENI. CDR3 loop: CASSPNRQGSSYEQYF. In DNA form, the CDR3 reads TGTGCCAGCTCACCGAATAGACAGGGAAGCTCCTACGAGCAGTACTTC.

The V call is TRBV29-1, the J call TRBJ1-1; 11 bases map to TRBD1. The germline V gene encodes CDR1 SQVTM and CDR2 ANQGSEA. The J segment lost 4 bases and the V segment lost 6 bases, leaving 10 bases of the junction unmatched. The CDR3 spans 15 residues. In DNA, the CDR3 is TGCAGCGTGGGCCGGGACAGGGGGTTTGGCACTGAAGCTTTCTTT. Encoded protein: CSVGRDRGFGTEAFF.

This clone was observed a single time. The chain combines TRBV28 with TRBJ2-1; 8 bases match TRBD2. Germline loops: CDR1 MDHEN, CDR2 SYDVKM. V was pared by 1 base and J by 6 bases, with 8 bases of the junction left unmatched. CDR3 length: 16 residues. The CDR3 DNA follows: TGTGCCAGCAGTTTATTATCGGGAGGGCGGTTCAATGAGCAGTTCTTC. This codes for CASSLLSGGRFNEQFF.

The V gene is TRBV18, the J gene TRBJ2-2; TRBD1 aligns across 7 bases. The CDR3 runs 17 residues. V lost 3 bases, J lost 0 bases, and 7 bases stayed unmatched. From germline, CDR1 is KGHSH and CDR2 LQKENI. DNA of the CDR3: TGTGCCAGCTCACCGACAGGGAAGACGACGAACACCGGGGAGCTGTTTTTT. This gives the protein CASSPTGKTTNTGELFF.

The V and J genes are TRBV5-6 and TRBJ2-2; 7 nucleotides agree with TRBD2. This CDR3 contains 16 residues. CDR1 SGHDT and CDR2 YYEEEE come from the germline V gene. V lost 2 bases to trimming and J lost 2 bases; unmatched junction nucleotides: 6. CDR3 sequence: CASSFVGGVNTGELFF. In DNA form, the CDR3 reads TGTGCCAGCAGCTTCGTGGGGGGGGTAAACACCGGGGAGCTGTTTTTT.

V gene TRBV27 combines with J gene TRBJ2-1; the match to TRBD1 covers 7 bases. CDR1 is MNHEY and CDR2 is SMNVEV in the germline V gene (reference sequence). The CDR3 is made up of 13 amino acids. With 5 bases clipped from V and 6 bases from J, the junction kept 4 bases outside the gene matches. The CDR3 spells CASSLGQTNEQFF. In DNA, the CDR3 is TGTGCCAGCAGTCTGGGACAGACCAATGAGCAGTTCTTC.

The CDR3 loop is CASSSGAEAFF. Written as DNA, the CDR3 is TGTGCCAGCAGCTCCGGGGCTGAAGCTTTCTTT. The V gene is TRBV7-9, the J gene TRBJ1-1; D gene uncertain. The V end was cut by 4 bases, the J end by 6 bases, with 6 bases between. The CDR3 covers 11 residues. Germline assignment: CDR1 SEHNR and CDR2 FQNEAQ (reference sequence).

The rearrangement uses TRBV5-1 and TRBJ2-1; 7 positions agree with TRBD1. Germline V gene data show CDR1 as SGHRS and CDR2 as YFSETQ. The CDR3 covers 16 residues. V dropped 1 base and J dropped 5; count of bases not matched to a gene: 9. The CDR3 spells CASSLFTGTDDNEQFF. Written as DNA, the CDR3 is TGCGCCAGCAGCTTGTTCACGGGGACAGATGACAATGAGCAGTTCTTC.

This chain links TRBV5-1 with TRBJ2-6; TRBD2 matches at 10 bases. CDR1 and CDR2 (germline): SGHRS, YFSETQ. J gave up 0 bases and V 5 bases, and 2 bases lay outside the gene matches. CDR3 length: 16 residues. CDR3 bases: TGCGCCAGCAGAGCTAGCGGGAGCTCTGGGGCCAACGTCCTGACTTTC. Translation: CASRASGSSGANVLTF.

This clone came up a few times. The chain joins TRBV11-3 to TRBJ2-1; D gene unclear. Germline values: CDR1 SGHNT, CDR2 YENEEA. The CDR3 is 12 residues long. V gave up 4 bases and J gave up 9 bases, with 10 bases separating them. CDR3 in amino acids: CASSSSSLEQFF. CDR3 DNA sequence: TGTGCCAGCAGCTCGAGTAGTCTTGAGCAGTTCTTC.

The chain links TRBV5-1 to TRBJ1-4; D remains ambiguous. V was trimmed by 0 bases and J by 13 bases, leaving 13 bases between them. Per germline, CDR1 SGHRS and CDR2 YFSETQ. The CDR3 loop spans 13 amino acids. The CDR3: CASSLAGVSRLFF. CDR3 DNA sequence: TGCGCCAGCAGCTTGGCCGGGGTCTCAAGACTGTTTTTT.

V is TRBV7-9 and J is TRBJ2-1; 7 nucleotides match TRBD1. V lost 3 bases, J lost 4 bases, and 3 bases stayed unmatched. Germline V gives CDR1 SEHNR, CDR2 FQNEAQ (reference sequence). The CDR3 loop spans 14 amino acids. The CDR3 DNA reads TGTGCCAGCAGCTTGGGACAGAATTACAATGAGCAGTTCTTC. Its translation is CASSLGQNYNEQFF.

The chain combines TRBV30 with TRBJ2-7; TRBD1 is a possible D gene (6 bases). The CDR3 has 13 amino acids. V lost 4 bases, J lost 5 bases, and 15 bases lay in between. Germline-derived CDR1 and CDR2 are GTSNPN and SVGIG (reference sequence). The CDR3: CAWNPGTRDEQYF. The CDR3 nucleotides read TGTGCCTGGAACCCCGGGACACGGGACGAGCAGTACTTC.

V is TRBV10-2 and J is TRBJ2-1, with 13 bases identical to TRBD2. CDR1 is WSHSY, CDR2 SAAADI, per germline. Trimming took 8 bases from V and 6 from J; bases not matched to a gene: 4. The CDR3 runs 14 residues. As DNA, the CDR3 is TGCGCCAGCGGAGGGACTAGCGGGGTCAATGAGCAGTTCTTC. This translates into CASGGTSGVNEQFF.

The chain has TRBV7-2 and TRBJ1-6, with D maybe TRBD1 (5 bases). Trimming shortened V by 2 bases and J by 0 bases, and 14 bases separated the two germline ends. Germline V gene sequence: CDR1 SGHTA, CDR2 FQGNSA. The CDR3 length is 18 residues. The CDR3, as DNA: TGTGCCAGCAGCTTAAACCAGGGTCTTAGCTCCTATAATTCACCCCTCCACTTT. Protein product: CASSLNQGLSSYNSPLHF.

The chain joins TRBV2 to TRBJ1-2; 9 positions agree with TRBD1. Germline CDR1 is SNHLY and CDR2 is FYNNEI. CDR3 length: 13 amino acids. After removal of 5 bases from V and 7 bases from J, the junction contained 5 bases not matched to a gene. The CDR3 region has the DNA TGTGCCAGCAGTCCAGGGACAGGGTTTGGCTACACCTTC. It specifies CASSPGTGFGYTF.

This chain joins TRBV7-9 and TRBJ2-5; 13 bases are a match to TRBD2. The V segment lost 5 bases and the J segment 2 bases; nucleotides outside the gene matches: 5. Looked up from germline, CDR1 is SEHNR and CDR2 is FQNEAQ (reference sequence). This CDR3 spans 16 amino acids. The CDR3 coding sequence is TGTGCCAGCAGCCCCGGACTAGCGGGAGATCAAGAGACCCAGTACTTC. Its translation is CASSPGLAGDQETQYF.

In its sample, this clone was seen a few times. V gene TRBV6-4 combines with J gene TRBJ2-3; 7 bases fit TRBD2. Germline assignment: CDR1 MRHNA and CDR2 SNTAGT. After removal of 2 bases from V and 6 bases from J, the junction contained 11 bases not matched to a gene. This CDR3 region has 16 residues. CDR3 coding DNA: TGTGCCAGCAGTGACCTCGCCGGGGGGAAGCCTGATACGCAGTATTTT. It is translated as CASSDLAGGKPDTQYF.

This clone was observed a handful of times. V usage is TRBV30 and J usage is TRBJ1-6, with 10 bases identical to TRBD1. The CDR3 is 14 residues long. The V gene end was trimmed by 0 bases and the J gene end by 9 bases; junction bases not matched to a gene: 2. The germline V gene has CDR1 GTSNPN and CDR2 SVGIG (reference sequence). CDR3 protein: CAWSVRQGASPLHF. As DNA, the CDR3 is TGTGCCTGGAGTGTTAGACAGGGGGCTTCACCCCTCCACTTT.

This clone was seen a few times. This sequence joins TRBV28 and TRBJ1-2, with no clear D. Germline lookup yields CDR1 MDHEN and CDR2 SYDVKM. This CDR3 contains 12 residues. The V gene lost 1 base and the J gene lost 5 bases, with 5 bases spanning the gap. The CDR3 protein is CASSLSTYGYTF. CDR3 in DNA: TGTGCCAGCAGTTTATCGACATATGGCTACACCTTC.